The subject of this entry is one T cell receptor (beta chain). Its antigen is unidentified. The sample contains more than one DNA sequence encoding this CDR3. This entry is derived from a study of cytomegalovirus exposure and HLA in healthy donors. About the study: The use of the same platform for the 95 to 150 validation repertoires and the roughly 680 first-cohort repertoires was reported by a later analysis.

Study-level results: Many donors shared some public TCRs, even though most TCR sequences were rare. A list of 150 or so TCR beta chains associated with cytomegalovirus was given.

V lost 4 bases and J lost 10; bases outside the gene matches: 5. The CDR3 runs to 11 residues. CDR1 is GTSNPN, CDR2 SVGIG, per germline (reference sequence). Produced via immunoSEQ multiplex PCR; TCRdb's table is partial and in-frame only. The sample lists 150,000 to 180,000 clones; roughly 84% were seen once. This TCR came from a human donor in good health. The chain recombines TRBV30 with TRBJ1-1; 8 nucleotides line up with TRBD1. Sequenced sample: PBMCs. The CDR3 nucleotides are TGTGCCTGGACGGACAGGGATGGAGCTTTCTTT. It translates to CAWTDRDGAFF.